This is a list of T cell receptor beta chains from one sample in a study of tumor-infiltrating lymphocytes in localized non-small cell lung cancer. The data were produced by immunoSEQ multiplex PCR, yet TCRdb's version contains in-frame clones alone and is incomplete. The table includes 9,500 or so clones, approximately 79% detected once. Sequencing input: lung tumor tissue. Receptors were obtained from a human donor with non-small cell lung cancer. Both conserved end residues are part of each CDR3. A D gene is named only where the DNA matches it firmly. Only some rows state a clone size, as once, few, many or a class for expanded clones.

j_call: TRBJ2-6; clone_size: NA; v_call: TRBV7-2; cdr3_length: 16; d_call: NA; cdr3_aa: CASSLGSGAGANVLTF; cdr3_nt: TGTGCCAGCAGCTTAGGGTCAGGGGCTGGGGCCAACGTCCTGACTTTC
j_call: TRBJ2-7; clone_size: NA; v_call: TRBV21-1; cdr3_length: 13; d_call: NA; cdr3_aa: CASSRISAYEQYF; cdr3_nt: TGTGCCAGCAGCAGAATAAGCGCCTACGAGCAGTACTTC
j_call: TRBJ2-5; clone_size: NA; v_call: TRBV11-2; cdr3_length: 13; d_call: TRBD1; cdr3_aa: CASSPTGEETQYF; cdr3_nt: TGTGCCAGCAGCCCGACAGGGGAAGAGACCCAGTACTTC
j_call: TRBJ1-3; clone_size: NA; v_call: TRBV19; cdr3_length: 15; d_call: NA; cdr3_aa: CANSITEGAGNTIYF; cdr3_nt: TGTGCCAATAGTATCACGGAGGGGGCTGGAAACACCATATATTTT
j_call: TRBJ2-7; clone_size: NA; v_call: TRBV5-4; cdr3_length: 18; d_call: NA; cdr3_aa: CASSPTGNGPGVVYEQYF; cdr3_nt: TGTGCCAGCAGCCCGACGGGCAATGGGCCAGGTGTGGTCTACGAGCAGTACTTC
j_call: TRBJ1-1; clone_size: NA; v_call: TRBV19; cdr3_length: 16; d_call: NA; cdr3_aa: CASSRTTGRRDTEAFF; cdr3_nt: TGTGCCAGTAGTAGAACCACAGGGAGGAGGGACACTGAAGCTTTCTTT
j_call: TRBJ1-4; clone_size: NA; v_call: TRBV7-6; cdr3_length: 14; d_call: NA; cdr3_aa: CASSSGYNNEKLFF; cdr3_nt: TGTGCCAGCAGCTCAGGGTATAATAATGAAAAACTGTTTTTT
j_call: TRBJ2-1; clone_size: NA; v_call: TRBV11-3; cdr3_length: 19; d_call: TRBD2; cdr3_aa: CASSASGASGGASRNEQFF; cdr3_nt: TGTGCCAGCAGCGCTAGCGGGGCTAGCGGGGGGGCCAGTCGCAATGAGCAGTTCTTC
j_call: TRBJ1-1; clone_size: NA; v_call: TRBV11-2; cdr3_length: 12; d_call: NA; cdr3_aa: CATSYENTEAFF; cdr3_nt: TGTGCCACCTCATATGAGAACACTGAAGCTTTCTTT
j_call: TRBJ1-1; clone_size: NA; v_call: TRBV5-1; cdr3_length: 16; d_call: NA; cdr3_aa: CASSLAGLGANTEAFF; cdr3_nt: TGCGCCAGCAGCTTGGCGGGGCTCGGGGCGAACACTGAAGCTTTCTTT
j_call: TRBJ2-1; clone_size: few; v_call: TRBV5-1; cdr3_length: 17; d_call: NA; cdr3_aa: CASSPQPPGVPYNEQFF; cdr3_nt: TGCGCCAGCAGCCCACAACCCCCAGGGGTCCCCTACAATGAGCAGTTCTTC
j_call: TRBJ2-7; clone_size: NA; v_call: TRBV9; cdr3_length: 14; d_call: NA; cdr3_aa: CASGNGPSSYEQYF; cdr3_nt: TGTGCCTCCGGCAACGGTCCCAGCTCCTACGAGCAGTACTTC
j_call: TRBJ2-6; clone_size: NA; v_call: TRBV4-2; cdr3_length: 16; d_call: TRBD1; cdr3_aa: CASSQDIRTGIRVLTF; cdr3_nt: TGTGCCAGCAGCCAAGATATACGGACAGGGATCAGGGTCCTGACTTTC